These 14 T cell receptor beta chains came from one sample sequenced in a study of cytomegalovirus exposure and HLA in healthy donors. Primers included in the PCR were 60 Vbeta and 13 Jbeta primers. Only in-frame clones appear in the TCRdb table, and some are missing; sequencing was by immunoSEQ multiplex PCR. The sample records 140,000 to 150,000 clones, about 80% being singletons. Sequencing was performed on PBMCs. The receptors here all came from a middle-aged man in good health and CMV-seropositive.

The chain carries TRBV6-5 and TRBJ1-4; D is perhaps TRBD1 (6 bases). There are 15 residues in the CDR3. V lost 4 bases and J 7 bases, leaving 16 bases between the germline ends. In germline, CDR1 is MNHEY, CDR2 SVGAGI. The CDR3 reads CASSFRTEAGEKLFF. DNA for the CDR3: TGTGCCAGCAGTTTCCGGACAGAGGCGGGTGAAAAACTGTTTTTT.

The chain joins TRBV25-1 to TRBJ1-2; D uncertain. V was clipped by 2 bases and J by 3 bases, with 7 bases between them. This CDR3 is 13 amino acids long. The germline V gene encodes CDR1 MGHDK and CDR2 SYGVNS. This CDR3 is CASSELGHYGYTF. The CDR3 DNA reads as TGTGCCAGCAGTGAACTGGGCCACTATGGCTACACCTTC.

The chain joins TRBV9 to TRBJ1-1; D remains ambiguous. V was cut by 0 bases and J by 5 bases, with 14 bases left in between. The CDR3 loop spans 15 amino acids. From germline, CDR1 is SGDLS and CDR2 YYNGEE. CDR3 region: CASSVGTVGGTEAFF. CDR3 in DNA: TGTGCCAGCAGCGTAGGAACAGTTGGTGGGACTGAAGCTTTCTTT.

The J gene is TRBJ1-1, the V gene TRBV7-8; D not resolved. Germline CDR1 is SGHVS and CDR2 is FQNEAQ. The ends were cut back, 4 bases at V and 0 bases at J, with 12 bases in the middle. There are 15 residues in the CDR3. The CDR3 loop reads CASSSARLMNTEAFF. For the CDR3, the DNA is TGTGCCAGCAGCTCGGCCAGGCTCATGAACACTGAAGCTTTCTTT.

The chain employs TRBV18 and TRBJ2-3; 14 bases are a match to TRBD2. CDR1 KGHSH and CDR2 LQKENI come from the germline V gene. The CDR3 runs to 18 residues. With 3 bases clipped from V and 1 base from J, the junction kept 6 bases outside the gene matches. Here the CDR3 reads CASSPGLAGVEGTDTQYF. CDR3 nucleotide sequence: TGTGCCAGCTCACCGGGACTAGCGGGAGTAGAGGGCACAGATACGCAGTATTTT.

V usage is TRBV4-3 and J usage is TRBJ2-1; TRBD2 aligns across 15 bases. Germline V gives CDR1 LGHNA, CDR2 YSLEER. The CDR3 runs 19 residues. Trimming took 0 bases from V and 7 from J; bases not matched to a gene: 10. CDR3 residues: CASSQDAPWTSGRGNEQFF. For the CDR3, the DNA is TGCGCCAGCAGCCAAGATGCCCCCTGGACTAGCGGGAGGGGGAATGAGCAGTTCTTC.

The chain employs TRBV9 and TRBJ1-4, with 9 bases that match TRBD1. This CDR3 comprises 15 residues. Trimming cost V 4 bases and J 4 bases; bases outside gene matches: 5. Germline assignment: CDR1 SGDLS and CDR2 YYNGEE. The CDR3: CASSPRTGVNEKLFF. The CDR3 DNA reads TGTGCCAGCAGCCCCCGGACAGGGGTTAATGAAAAACTGTTTTTT.

The chain has TRBV2 and TRBJ2-5; D uncertain. The CDR3 is 11 amino acids. The V gene's germline CDR1 is SNHLY and CDR2 FYNNEI. Trimming pared 6 bases from V and 3 bases from J, leaving 5 bases between. CDR3 DNA: TGTGCCAGCAGGTCTGAAGAGACCCAGTACTTC. As protein: CASRSEETQYF.

In its sample, this clone was seen a few times. The rearrangement links TRBV5-1 to TRBJ2-5; a weak D match, TRBD1 (5 bases). The CDR3 extends over 14 amino acids. Germline CDR1 is SGHRS and CDR2 is YFSETQ. V shed 3 bases and J shed 0 bases, with 9 bases lying between them. The CDR3 here is CASSYQGYQETQYF. The CDR3 region has the DNA TGCGCCAGCAGCTACCAGGGATACCAAGAGACCCAGTACTTC.

V is TRBV9 and J is TRBJ1-2; possible D gene TRBD1, 5 bases. Germline values: CDR1 SGDLS, CDR2 YYNGEE. This CDR3 has 14 amino acids. V dropped 2 bases and J dropped 3 bases, with 11 bases sitting between them. The CDR3 sequence: CASSVAGWDYGYTF. CDR3 DNA: TGTGCCAGCAGCGTGGCAGGGTGGGACTATGGCTACACCTTC.

This sequence joins TRBV6-5 and TRBJ1-1; the D gene is possibly TRBD1 (6 bases). Germline CDR1 MNHEY, CDR2 SVGAGI. V was clipped by 0 bases and J by 11 bases, with 16 bases between them. The CDR3 has 14 amino acids. In DNA form, the CDR3 reads TGTGCCAGCAGTTACTCGTTACAAAACAGGGTCGCTTTCTTT. It translates to CASSYSLQNRVAFF.

This clone showed up just a few times. J is TRBJ2-1 and V is TRBV5-5, with 7 nucleotides matching TRBD2. Germline V gives CDR1 SGHKS, CDR2 YYEKEE (reference sequence). V lost 4 bases, J lost 10 bases, and 5 bases stayed unmatched. The CDR3 spans 12 residues. CDR3 bases: TGTGCCAGCAGCGCCTCTAGCGGCGAGCAGTTCTTC. This sequence encodes CASSASSGEQFF.

The chain employs TRBV5-4 and TRBJ2-7; 8 bases align to TRBD2. The CDR3 is made up of 15 amino acids. With V trimmed by 1 base and J by 7 bases, 10 bases remained unmatched. CDR1 is SGHNT, CDR2 YYREEE, per germline (reference sequence). CDR3 sequence (DNA): TGTGCCAGCAGCTTGATGAATAGCGGGGCCGGGGAGCAGTACTTC. Amino acid sequence: CASSLMNSGAGEQYF.

V gene TRBV4-2 combines with J gene TRBJ2-3; possibly TRBD2 for D (5 bases). The V gene's germline CDR1 is LGHNA and CDR2 YNFKEQ. The CDR3 totals 15 residues. V was trimmed by 0 bases and J by 5 bases, leaving 12 bases between them. The CDR3 coding sequence is TGTGCCAGCAGCCAAGACGGTGTGGCGGGAGATACGCAGTATTTT. It translates to CASSQDGVAGDTQYF.